This T cell receptor beta chain was identified during a study of CD8 T cells in Susac syndrome. Germline V gives CDR1 GTSNPN, CDR2 SVGIG (reference sequence). Trimming stripped 1 base from V and 6 bases from J, with 16 bases between. This CDR3 spans 14 amino acids. RNA amounts of roughly 0.45 to 1 ug underwent reverse transcription with random hexamers. TCRdb reprocessed the immunoSEQ multiplex PCR reads with MiXCR, giving one entry per CDR3 protein. The sample yields about 140,000 distinct CDR3 sequences, around 95% seen once. The source of this sequence is a human donor with Susac syndrome. The chain is built from TRBV30 and TRBJ2-7, with a tentative D call TRBD1 (6 bases). The sample comprised CD4+ T cells from PBMCs. CDR3 nucleotides: TGTGCCTGGAGTGGGGACACATTGGAGCCCGAGCAGTACTTC. It yields the protein CAWSGDTLEPEQYF. The full variable domain, its missing parts supplied by reference TRBV30 and TRBJ2-7, is SQTIHQWPATLVQPVGSPLSLECTVEGTSNPNLYWYRQAAGRGLQLLFYSVGIGQISSEVPQNLSASRPQDRQFILSSKKLLLSDSGFYLCAWSGDTLEPEQYFGPGTRLTVT.